A single T cell receptor beta chain is shown here with its context. The antigen remains unidentified. V dropped 8 bases and J dropped 1; count of bases not matched to a gene: 3. The CDR3 contains 13 residues. Germline CDR1 is MDHEN and CDR2 is SYDVKM. Overlapping HIV-1 Gag 15-mer peptides at about 1 ug per peptide per mL were used. CD40L/CD69 double-negative CD45RO-high memory CD4+ T cells were collected. The sample is drawn from a study of persistence of HIV-infected CD4 T cells. The libraries were made with immunoSEQ version 4 in survey mode. Method: immunoSEQ multiplex PCR; TCRdb's copy keeps in-frame clones and lacks some. The sample has 25,000 to 40,000 clones; 82% are singletons.

This chain uses TRBV28 with TRBJ1-1; 8 bases map to TRBD1. This TCR was recovered from an adult woman with HIV who was CMV-seropositive. The sample was CD4+ T cells sorted from PBMCs after 18-hour stimulation, taken from a patient who received antiretroviral therapy. This CDR3 is CASHGTGNTEAFF. The DNA of the CDR3 is TGTGCCAGCCATGGGACAGGGAACACTGAAGCTTTCTTT.